The source of this T cell receptor beta chain is a study of blood T cell repertoires in COVID-19. Study-level information: Acute and convalescent COVID-19 specimens originated in the United States, Italy and Spain. Sample material is recorded as cDNA or gDNA derived from T cells, B-cell-depleted T cells, or PBMCs.

Trimming took 4 bases from V and 6 from J, leaving 11 bases between them. The CDR3 loop spans 13 amino acids. CDR1 is SEHNR, CDR2 FQNEAQ, per germline (reference sequence). Seattle cases were enrolled at active infection and followed longitudinally. The authors' processing: Reference gene primers were amplified, and this amplification served to estimate nucleated cell counts. The repertoire was sequenced with immunoSEQ multiplex PCR; TCRdb's copy has only in-frame clones and lacks some. The V and J calls and clone size are taken from that table; D and trimming were inferred from the DNA. The table has more than 300,000 clones, almost 90% seen once.

The source is a woman in her thirties or forties with COVID-19, enrolled during active disease. The chain carries TRBV7-9 and TRBJ2-3, with D perhaps TRBD2 (5 bases). Specimen: peripheral blood. CDR3 loop: CASSYLGGDTQYF. In DNA form, the CDR3 reads TGTGCCAGCAGCTATCTGGGCGGGGATACGCAGTATTTT.